The 31 T cell receptor beta chains given below trace back to one sample, sequenced in a study of T cells after yellow fever vaccination. TCRdb re-called the 5' RACE reads with MiXCR, one entry per CDR3 protein. This table has hundreds of thousands of distinct CDR3 sequences, around 12% appearing once. The sample was PBMCs, taken on the day of the yellow fever booster vaccination. The receptors derive from a man younger than 40 who received the YFV17D yellow fever vaccine.

V gene TRBV7-2 combines with J gene TRBJ2-7; perhaps TRBD1 as D (6 bases). The CDR3 totals 14 residues. V dropped 3 bases and J dropped 3 bases, with 12 bases sitting between them. Germline assignment: CDR1 SGHTA and CDR2 FQGNSA. CDR3 in amino acids: CASSFDRNYYEQYF. The CDR3 DNA reads TGTGCCAGCAGCTTTGACAGGAACTACTACGAGCAGTACTTC.

The rearrangement uses TRBV16 and TRBJ1-1; D is uncertain. Trimming took 1 base from V and 6 from J, leaving 3 bases between them. Germline loops: CDR1 KGHSY, CDR2 FQNENV. CDR3 size: 11 residues. This chain's CDR3 is CASSQYSEAFF. CDR3 nucleotide sequence: TGTGCCAGCAGCCAATACTCTGAAGCTTTCTTT.

This clonotype came up many times. The chain recombines TRBV27 with TRBJ1-5, with 9 bases aligning to TRBD1. J lost 5 bases, V lost 1 base, and 6 bases had no gene match. This CDR3 has 16 residues. CDR1 is MNHEY, CDR2 SMNVEV, per germline (reference sequence). DNA of the CDR3: TGTGCCAGCAGTTTATACGGGGACAGGGCCTATCAGCCCCAGCATTTT. Protein product: CASSLYGDRAYQPQHF.

This clonotype was counted a few times. The chain has TRBV4-3 and TRBJ2-7; 7 nucleotides align to TRBD1. The CDR3 extends over 15 amino acids. The V gene's germline CDR1 is LGHNA and CDR2 YSLEER. The trim removed 0 bases at V and 7 bases at J, leaving 9 bases unmatched. The CDR3 bases are TGCGCCAGCAGCCAAGAGAGCAGGGGGTCTAAAGAGCAGTACTTC. It is translated as CASSQESRGSKEQYF.

In nucleotides, the CDR3 is TGTGCCAGCAGACCCGGGAGGGGAGCGGGCACCTACGAGCAGTACTTC. Encoded protein: CASRPGRGAGTYEQYF. The chain couples TRBV11-2 to TRBJ2-7; 8 bases are a match to TRBD2. From germline, CDR1 is SGHAT and CDR2 FQNNGV. The CDR3 totals 16 residues. Trimming cost V 6 bases and J 2 bases; bases outside gene matches: 12.

The chain links TRBV11-3 to TRBJ2-1, with D maybe TRBD2 (6 bases). The CDR3 contains 12 residues. Germline V gives CDR1 SGHNT, CDR2 YENEEA. Trimming shortened V by 7 bases and J by 10 bases, and 14 bases separated the two germline ends. CDR3 sequence (DNA): TGTGCCAGCAAGTGGGCGGGAAGGGAGCAGTTCTTC. This sequence encodes CASKWAGREQFF.

This clonotype has more than one count but fewer than ten. V gene TRBV19 combines with J gene TRBJ2-1, with 9 bases aligning to TRBD2. CDR3 length: 15 amino acids. Germline CDR1 LNHDA, CDR2 SQIVND (reference sequence). The V gene end was trimmed by 7 bases and the J gene end by 0 bases; junction bases not matched to a gene: 4. The CDR3 loop reads CASKVAGDSYNEQFF. CDR3 nucleotide sequence: TGTGCCAGTAAGGTAGCGGGAGACTCCTACAATGAGCAGTTCTTC. Looking up the rest from reference TRBV19 and TRBJ2-1 gives the full variable domain: DGGITQSPKYLFRKEGQNVTLSCEQNLNHDAMYWYRQDPGQGLRLIYYSQIVNDFQKGDIAEGYSVSREKKESFPLTVTSAQKNPTAFYLCASKVAGDSYNEQFFGPGTRLTVL.

The J gene is TRBJ2-1, the V gene TRBV10-2; tentatively, D is TRBD2 (9 bases). This CDR3 has 21 amino acids. The V gene lost 6 bases and the J gene lost 2 bases, with 32 bases spanning the gap. The germline V gene encodes CDR1 WSHSY and CDR2 SAAADI. CDR3 nucleotides: TGCGCCAGCAGGCGTCAGGGGGCGAGGCTAGCGGGATCCACCACCTACAATGAGCAGTTCTTC. Protein: CASRRQGARLAGSTTYNEQFF.

This clonotype has only a few counts. The J gene is TRBJ2-5, the V gene TRBV7-9; possibly TRBD2 for D (5 bases). Trimming took off 2 bases at V and 3 bases at J, with 13 bases between the two ends. The CDR3 contains 15 residues. CDR1 and CDR2 from the germline V gene are SEHNR and FQNEAQ (reference sequence). The CDR3, as DNA: TGTGCCAGCAGCTTATCGACGACTAACAAAGAGACCCAGTACTTC. This translates into CASSLSTTNKETQYF.

This clonotype showed up just a few times. The chain combines TRBV7-6 with TRBJ2-3; 12 bases match TRBD2. This CDR3 comprises 15 residues. Per germline, CDR1 SGHVS and CDR2 FNYEAQ. Trimming at V came to 8 bases and at J to 6 bases, leaving 9 bases not matched to a gene. The CDR3 DNA reads as TGTGCCAGCCAGAGACTAGCGGGAGTAGGTGATACGCAGTATTTT. It translates to CASQRLAGVGDTQYF.

The chain carries TRBV6-5 and TRBJ2-7; no firm D call. Trimming cost V 0 bases and J 3 bases, with 12 bases left between them. Germline lookup yields CDR1 MNHEY and CDR2 SVGAGI. This CDR3 is built from 15 residues. As DNA, the CDR3 is TGTGCCAGCAGTTACTCACTTCAGCTCCTCTACGAGCAGTACTTC. Its translation: CASSYSLQLLYEQYF.

The J gene is TRBJ2-7, the V gene TRBV19, with D unclear. V lost 5 bases and J 0 bases, leaving 11 bases between the germline ends. CDR1 and CDR2 from the germline V gene are LNHDA and SQIVND (reference sequence). CDR3 length: 14 residues. CDR3 region: CASSVSESSYEQYF. The CDR3 nucleotides read TGTGCCAGTAGTGTATCTGAGAGCTCCTACGAGCAGTACTTC.

The chain is built from TRBV7-9 and TRBJ2-5, with a weak D call TRBD1 (5 bases). Trimming left V 5 bases short and J 1 base short, with 14 bases between. CDR1 and CDR2 from the germline V gene are SEHNR and FQNEAQ (reference sequence). This CDR3 has 15 residues. In nucleotides, the CDR3 is TGTGCCAGCAGCCACCAGGGCGTGGGCCAAGAGACCCAGTACTTC. Amino acids: CASSHQGVGQETQYF.

This clonotype showed up just a few times. V usage is TRBV25-1 and J usage is TRBJ2-2, with 8 bases lining up with TRBD2. The CDR3 length is 16 residues. Germline V gives CDR1 MGHDK, CDR2 SYGVNS. V lost 3 bases and J lost 9; bases outside the gene matches: 12. The DNA of the CDR3 is TGTGCCAGCAGTGAGGGGGGGACTAGTATCTTCCGGGAGCTGTTTTTT. Translated: CASSEGGTSIFRELFF.

Many counts were recorded for this clonotype. CDR3 loop: CASTAPFRLAGGQETQYF. CDR3 DNA: TGTGCCAGCACCGCCCCTTTCCGACTAGCGGGAGGGCAGGAGACCCAGTACTTC. The V call is TRBV6-1, the J call TRBJ2-5; TRBD2 aligns across 14 bases. This CDR3 spans 18 amino acids. Germline V lookup: CDR1 MNHNS, CDR2 SASEGT. Trimming took 7 bases from V and 5 from J; bases not matched to a gene: 15.

The V and J genes are TRBV7-6 and TRBJ2-7, with TRBD2 matching 7 bases. J was trimmed by 2 bases and V by 2 bases; bases with no gene match: 6. Per the germline V gene, CDR1 is SGHVS and CDR2 is FNYEAQ. The CDR3 has 15 amino acids. The CDR3 region is CASSLSEGGAYEQYF. CDR3 sequence (DNA): TGTGCCAGCAGCTTATCGGAGGGAGGGGCCTACGAGCAGTACTTC.

The rearrangement uses TRBV25-1 and TRBJ2-1; the match to TRBD2 covers 7 bases. The V and J ends lost 5 bases and 3 bases, in that order; junction bases with no gene match: 13. This CDR3 has 17 amino acids. In germline, CDR1 is MGHDK, CDR2 SYGVNS. The CDR3 loop is CASSPGFRLADYNEQFF. In nucleotides, the CDR3 is TGTGCCAGCAGTCCCGGATTCAGACTAGCAGACTACAATGAGCAGTTCTTC.

J is TRBJ2-6 and V is TRBV7-2; the D is unclear. The V gene lost 4 bases and the J gene lost 1 base, with 8 bases spanning the gap. The length of the CDR3 is 15 residues. Germline CDR1 and CDR2: SGHTA and FQGNSA. In nucleotides, the CDR3 is TGTGCCAGCAGCTCTAACCCGTCTGGGGCCAACGTCCTGACTTTC. Its translation: CASSSNPSGANVLTF.

This chain connects TRBV7-2 to TRBJ2-5; the D call may be TRBD1 or TRBD2 (5 bases each). V was cut by 5 bases and J by 2 bases, with 15 bases left in between. Per the germline V gene, CDR1 is SGHTA and CDR2 is FQGNSA. The CDR3 contains 15 residues. The CDR3 DNA reads as TGTGCCAGCAGCCCTACCGGGACGGAGCAAGAGACCCAGTACTTC. Translation: CASSPTGTEQETQYF.

This chain links TRBV5-4 with TRBJ1-4; D unclear. Trimming took 1 base from V and 6 from J, leaving 10 bases between them. This CDR3 contains 14 residues. Per germline, CDR1 SGHNT and CDR2 YYREEE (reference sequence). CDR3 loop: CASSLFGMDEKLFF. CDR3 coding DNA: TGTGCCAGCAGCTTGTTCGGGATGGATGAAAAACTGTTTTTT.

The chain employs TRBV6-2 or TRBV6-3 and TRBJ1-1; D is perhaps TRBD1 (6 bases). CDR1 and CDR2 (germline): MNHEY, SVGEGT. V was pared by 6 bases and J by 0 bases, with 17 bases between. The CDR3 consists of 16 residues. The CDR3: CASSSPHQGMNTEAFF. The DNA of the CDR3 is TGTGCCAGCAGCTCCCCCCATCAGGGGATGAACACTGAAGCTTTCTTT.

The chain is built from TRBV4-3 and TRBJ2-1; 9 bases match TRBD2. J was trimmed by 8 bases and V by 11 bases; bases with no gene match: 13. This CDR3 has 14 amino acids. The germline V gene encodes CDR1 LGHNA and CDR2 YSLEER. CDR3 sequence (DNA): TGCGCCTCCAAGGGGGGACTAGCAATCGATGAGCAGTTCTTC. Protein sequence: CASKGGLAIDEQFF.

This clonotype was detected a few times. The V and J genes are TRBV14 and TRBJ2-7, with a possible D match to TRBD2 (6 bases). Germline CDR1 SGHDN, CDR2 FVKESK. CDR3 size: 13 residues. Trimming took off 0 bases at V and 12 bases at J, with 15 bases between the two ends. CDR3 in amino acids: CASSQDRGILPYF. In DNA form, the CDR3 reads TGTGCCAGCAGCCAAGACCGGGGGATACTACCGTACTTC. The complete variable domain, with remaining parts taken from reference TRBV14 and TRBJ2-7, reads EAGVTQFPSHSVIEKGQTVTLRCDPISGHDNLYWYRRVMGKEIKFLLHFVKESKQDESGMPNNRFLAERTGGTYSTLKVQPAELEDSGVYFCASSQDRGILPYFGPGTRLTVT.

V and J are TRBV12-3 or TRBV12-4 and TRBJ1-2; possibly TRBD1 for D (5 bases). This CDR3 has 11 residues. V lost 10 bases, J lost 4 bases, and 10 bases lay in between. Here the CDR3 DNA reads TGTGCCAACGGACATCGCTATGGCTACACCTTC. Protein: CANGHRYGYTF.

The rearrangement joins TRBV11-2 to TRBJ2-2; 9 bases agree with TRBD2. Germline V gene sequence: CDR1 SGHAT, CDR2 FQNNGV. The CDR3 length is 15 residues. V gave up 11 bases and J gave up 4 bases; unmatched junction bases: 11. The CDR3 region has the DNA TGTGCCTCGACTAGCGGCGTATCCTCCACCGGGGAGCTGTTTTTT. As protein: CASTSGVSSTGELFF.

The V and J genes are TRBV7-2 and TRBJ2-7; no firm D call. In germline, CDR1 is SGHTA, CDR2 FQGNSA. The germline V and J ends were trimmed by 6 bases and 3 bases, with 21 bases remaining between them. The CDR3 totals 16 residues. CDR3 sequence: CASSPDLSGAGYEQYF. CDR3 nucleotides: TGTGCCAGCAGTCCAGACCTATCGGGTGCCGGCTACGAGCAGTACTTC.

This clonotype was picked up a small number of times. The V call is TRBV6-4, the J call TRBJ2-1; TRBD1 aligns across 11 bases. The CDR3 is 16 residues long. Unmatched junction bases numbered 8, after V lost 4 bases and J lost 6 bases. The V gene's germline CDR1 is MRHNA and CDR2 SNTAGT. The CDR3 coding sequence is TGTGCCAGCAGTGCGTCCTCCGGGACAGGGGGCAATGAGCAGTTCTTC. This translates into CASSASSGTGGNEQFF.

The CDR3 protein is CASSLVVAYNEQFF. CDR3 coding DNA: TGTGCCAGCAGCTTAGTTGTAGCCTACAATGAGCAGTTCTTC. The rearrangement links TRBV7-2 to TRBJ2-1; no definite D call. Trimming took off 1 base at V and 2 bases at J, with 6 bases between the two ends. The CDR3 is 14 residues long. The germline CDR1 and CDR2 sequences are SGHTA and FQGNSA.

This clonotype was found a few times. This sequence joins TRBV5-6 and TRBJ2-1, with 7 bases that match TRBD2. The J segment lost 10 bases and the V segment lost 0 bases, leaving 13 bases of the junction unmatched. CDR1 is SGHDT, CDR2 YYEEEE, per germline. The CDR3 is 16 residues long. CDR3 bases: TGTGCCAGCAGCTTGGAGCGGATTATGGGACTAAGAGAGCAGTTCTTC. Amino acids: CASSLERIMGLREQFF.

This clonotype was counted only a few times. V is TRBV5-1 and J is TRBJ2-2; 10 bases fit TRBD1. The CDR3 has 15 residues. V gave up 4 bases and J gave up 4 bases; unmatched junction bases: 4. Per the germline V gene, CDR1 is SGHRS and CDR2 is YFSETQ. The CDR3 sequence is CASSPTGGGTGELFF. As DNA, the CDR3 is TGCGCCAGCAGCCCGACAGGGGGCGGCACCGGGGAGCTGTTTTTT.

The sample holds a few counts of this clonotype. This chain's CDR3 is CASRGDRGFGEKLFF. The CDR3 DNA is TGTGCCAGCAGGGGGGATCGGGGCTTTGGAGAAAAACTGTTTTTT. This rearrangement joins TRBV12-3 or TRBV12-4 to TRBJ1-4; D perhaps matches TRBD1 (5 bases). V lost 6 bases to trimming and J lost 8 bases, with 19 bases between them. The CDR3 length is 15 residues.